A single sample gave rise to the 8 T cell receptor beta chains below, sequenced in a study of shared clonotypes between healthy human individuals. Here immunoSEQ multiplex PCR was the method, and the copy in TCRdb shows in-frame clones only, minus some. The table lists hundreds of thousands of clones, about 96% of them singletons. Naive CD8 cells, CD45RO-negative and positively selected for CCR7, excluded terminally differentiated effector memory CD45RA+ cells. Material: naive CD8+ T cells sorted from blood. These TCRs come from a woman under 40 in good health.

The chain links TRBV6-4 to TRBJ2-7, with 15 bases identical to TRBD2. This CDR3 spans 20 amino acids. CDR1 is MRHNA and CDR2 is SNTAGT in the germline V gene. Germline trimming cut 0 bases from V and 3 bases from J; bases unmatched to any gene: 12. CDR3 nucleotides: TGTGCCAGCAGTGACTCGAGGACTAGCGGGAGGGCCTGGTCGGACTACGAGCAGTACTTC. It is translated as CASSDSRTSGRAWSDYEQYF.

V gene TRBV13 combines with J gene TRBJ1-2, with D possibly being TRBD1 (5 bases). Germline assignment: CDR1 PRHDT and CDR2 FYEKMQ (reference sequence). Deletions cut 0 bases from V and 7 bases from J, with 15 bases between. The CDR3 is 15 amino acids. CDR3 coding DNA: TGTGCCAGCAGCTTAGGTTATAGTTCCGGGACTGGCTACACCTTC. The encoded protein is CASSLGYSSGTGYTF.

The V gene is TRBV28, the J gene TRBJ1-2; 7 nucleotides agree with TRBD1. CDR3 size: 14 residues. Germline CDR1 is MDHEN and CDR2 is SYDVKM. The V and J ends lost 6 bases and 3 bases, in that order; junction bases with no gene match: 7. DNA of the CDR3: TGTGCCAGCAGAGCAGACAGGGAGGACTATGGCTACACCTTC. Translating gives CASRADREDYGYTF.

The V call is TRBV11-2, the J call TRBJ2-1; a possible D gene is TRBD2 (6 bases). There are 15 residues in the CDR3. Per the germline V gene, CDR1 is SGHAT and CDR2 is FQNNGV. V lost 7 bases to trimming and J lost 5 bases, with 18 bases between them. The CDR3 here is CASNLIAALHNEQFF. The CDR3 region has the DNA TGTGCCAGCAACCTTATAGCGGCCCTACACAATGAGCAGTTCTTC. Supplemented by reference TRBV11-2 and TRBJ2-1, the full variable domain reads EAGVAQSPRYKIIEKRQSVAFWCNPISGHATLYWYQQILGQGPKLLIQFQNNGVVDDSQLPKDRFSAERLKGVDSTLKIQPAKLEDSAVYLCASNLIAALHNEQFFGPGTRLTVL.

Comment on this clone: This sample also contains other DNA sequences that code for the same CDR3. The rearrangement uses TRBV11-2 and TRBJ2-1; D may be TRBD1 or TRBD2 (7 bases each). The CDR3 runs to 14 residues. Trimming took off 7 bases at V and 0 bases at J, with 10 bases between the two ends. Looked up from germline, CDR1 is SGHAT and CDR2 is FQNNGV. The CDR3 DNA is TGTGCCAGCACAGGGGGGGGCTCCTACAATGAGCAGTTCTTC. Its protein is CASTGGGSYNEQFF.

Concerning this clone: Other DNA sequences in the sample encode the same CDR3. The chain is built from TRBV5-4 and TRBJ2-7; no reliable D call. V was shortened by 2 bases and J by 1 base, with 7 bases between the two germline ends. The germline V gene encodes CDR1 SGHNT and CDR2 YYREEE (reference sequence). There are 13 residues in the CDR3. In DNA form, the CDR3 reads TGTGCCAGCAGCTTATCCGTTTCCTACGAGCAGTACTTC. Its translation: CASSLSVSYEQYF.

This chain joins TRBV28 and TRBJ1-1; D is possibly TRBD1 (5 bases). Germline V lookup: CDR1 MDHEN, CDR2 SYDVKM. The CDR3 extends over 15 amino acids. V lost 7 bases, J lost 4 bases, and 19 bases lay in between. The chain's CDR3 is CASTTLGEGSTEAFF. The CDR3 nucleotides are TGTGCCAGCACCACTTTGGGTGAGGGGAGCACTGAAGCTTTCTTT.

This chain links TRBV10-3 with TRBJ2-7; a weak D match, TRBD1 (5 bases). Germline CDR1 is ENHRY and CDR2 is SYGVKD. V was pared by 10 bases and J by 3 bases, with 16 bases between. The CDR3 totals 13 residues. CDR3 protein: CATQGDSNYEQYF. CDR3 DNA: TGTGCCACCCAAGGTGACAGTAACTACGAGCAGTACTTC.